Presented here are 14 T cell receptor beta chains from one specimen sequenced in a study of Graves' ophthalmopathy and Graves' hyperthyroidism. Amplified material comprised TCR beta CDR3 regions derived from RNA transcripts. Second-round multiplex PCR came after a first-round RT-PCR that employed HTBI primers. TCRdb redid the calling of the multiplex PCR reads with MiXCR, one entry per CDR3 protein. This repertoire shows about 740,000 distinct CDR3 sequences, roughly 41% found once; its top ten account for approximately 43%. Sequencing input: peripheral blood. The origin of the receptors is an adult man with Graves' ophthalmopathy.

The chain links TRBV29-1 to TRBJ1-4; TRBD1 matches 7 bases. V dropped 4 bases and J dropped 8; count of bases not matched to a gene: 7. Per germline, CDR1 SQVTM and CDR2 ANQGSEA. The CDR3 runs 13 residues. The CDR3 sequence is CSVGAGGGEKLFF. In DNA, the CDR3 is TGCAGCGTTGGGGCAGGGGGAGGGGAAAAACTGTTTTTT.

Only one count was recorded for this clonotype. The V and J genes are TRBV2 and TRBJ2-3; 7 bases fit TRBD2. From germline, CDR1 is SNHLY and CDR2 FYNNEI. The CDR3 has 16 amino acids. V shed 4 bases and J 0 bases; nucleotides not matched to a gene: 7. The CDR3: CASSGKLAASTDTQYF. CDR3 nucleotides: TGTGCCAGCAGTGGGAAGCTAGCGGCTAGCACAGATACGCAGTATTTT.

This clonotype was counted ten times or more. The chain joins TRBV2 to TRBJ1-6, with TRBD1 identical over 7 bases. Germline lookup yields CDR1 SNHLY and CDR2 FYNNEI. V shed 3 bases, J shed 9 bases, and the junction held 5 bases outside the gene matches. The CDR3 runs 14 residues. The CDR3 is CASSETGNRSPLHF. The CDR3, as DNA: TGTGCCAGCAGTGAGACAGGGAATCGTTCACCCCTCCACTTT.

With regard to this clonotype: This is likely a read error, given that the CDR3 carries no conserved phenylalanine or tryptophan at its end. V usage is TRBV28 and J usage is TRBJ2-7; D is uncertain. The CDR3 is 12 residues long. V was shortened by 6 bases and J by 0 bases, with 6 bases between the two germline ends. Looked up from germline, CDR1 is MDHEN and CDR2 is SYDVKM. DNA for the CDR3: TGTGCCAGCAGGAAAGACTCCTACGAGCAGTACCTC. Protein: CASRKDSYEQYL.

Note on this clonotype: A single base separates this from a much larger clone, so it may be a read error. The chain carries TRBV2 and TRBJ2-5; 8 nucleotides align to TRBD2. With V trimmed by 4 bases and J by 0 bases, 1 base remained unmatched. The CDR3 extends over 14 amino acids. The germline V gene encodes CDR1 SNHLY and CDR2 FYNNEI. This CDR3 is CASSAGGDQETQYF. The CDR3 DNA reads TGTGCCAGCAGTGCCGGGGGGGACCAAGAGACCCAGTACTTC.

As regards this clonotype: The germline gene is not matched at one end of the junction; a read error may be the cause. The chain carries TRBV5-1 and TRBJ2-5, with TRBD1 identical over 9 bases. The CDR3 covers 13 residues. CDR1 is SGHRS and CDR2 is YFSETQ in the germline V gene. CDR3 nucleotides: TGCGCCAGCGGACCCACTTCCGGGACAGGGCTTATCTTC. Protein: CASGPTSGTGLIF.

This clonotype was seen ten or more times. The V and J genes are TRBV29-1 and TRBJ1-2; tentatively, D is TRBD1 (5 bases). The CDR3 runs 12 residues. From germline, CDR1 is SQVTM and CDR2 ANQGSEA. V dropped 3 bases and J dropped 8 bases, with 13 bases sitting between them. CDR3 nucleotides: TGCAGCGTTGAGGGGCATTCGGAAGGCTACACCTTC. Residues: CSVEGHSEGYTF.

Ten or more counts support this clonotype. The V call is TRBV10-3, the J call TRBJ1-2; no definite D call. The CDR3 extends over 14 amino acids. V lost 0 bases to trimming and J lost 3 bases, with 8 bases between them. Looked up from germline, CDR1 is ENHRY and CDR2 is SYGVKD. For the CDR3, the DNA is TGTGCCATCAGTGAGTCAGGCAGGCACTATGGCTACACCTTC. This encodes CAISESGRHYGYTF.

This clonotype came up once. The chain employs TRBV10-3 and TRBJ2-7; TRBD2 matches at 11 bases. V lost 6 bases to trimming and J lost 0 bases; unmatched junction nucleotides: 10. This CDR3 is 17 amino acids long. Germline assignment: CDR1 ENHRY and CDR2 SYGVKD. The CDR3 bases are TGTGCCATCAGCAGGACTAGCGGGTCGATTATCTCCTACGAGCAGTACTTC. Protein product: CAISRTSGSIISYEQYF.

This clonotype was seen many times. V and J are TRBV24-1 and TRBJ2-7; no clear D. From germline, CDR1 is KGHDR and CDR2 SFDVKD. The CDR3 length is 14 residues. V was trimmed by 3 bases and J by 1 base, leaving 9 bases between them. CDR3 protein: CATSDDGRSYEQYF. CDR3 bases: TGTGCCACCAGTGATGACGGACGGTCCTACGAGCAGTACTTC.

This clonotype was seen only a few times. The junction differs from germline at one of its ends, possibly a read error. The chain carries TRBV7-9 and TRBJ2-5; unclear D gene. This CDR3 is built from 13 residues. CDR1 is SEHNR, CDR2 FQNEAQ, per germline (reference sequence). The CDR3 coding sequence is TGCGCCAGCAGCCATTCGGCCGGGGAGACCCAGTACTTC. It is translated as CASSHSAGETQYF.

This clonotype was seen only a few times. V is TRBV7-2 and J is TRBJ2-5, with D perhaps TRBD2 (7 bases). Trimming cost V 5 bases and J 0 bases, with 19 bases left between them. The germline V gene encodes CDR1 SGHTA and CDR2 FQGNSA. The CDR3 runs to 17 residues. CDR3 region: CASSLDPGGPYQETQYF. DNA for the CDR3: TGTGCCAGCAGCCTGGACCCCGGGGGGCCGTACCAAGAGACCCAGTACTTC.

This clonotype was found once. The chain joins TRBV25-1 to TRBJ2-2; D possibly uses TRBD1 or TRBD2 (5 bases each). This CDR3 spans 16 amino acids. CDR1 is MGHDK, CDR2 SYGVNS, per germline. The germline V and J ends were trimmed by 8 bases and 4 bases, with 20 bases remaining between them. CDR3 in DNA: TGTGCCAGCTCACCACCGGGGCAGGGTATCACCGGGGAGCTGTTTTTT. The encoded protein is CASSPPGQGITGELFF.

This clonotype was seen many times. The chain couples TRBV5-1 to TRBJ1-4; D not resolved. V gave up 10 bases and J gave up 5 bases, with 15 bases separating them. This CDR3 is 13 amino acids long. The germline CDR1 and CDR2 sequences are SGHRS and YFSETQ. The CDR3 DNA reads TGCGCCGGAAGACTCAACCCCAATGAAAAACTGTTTTTT. Protein: CAGRLNPNEKLFF.